The 22 T cell receptor beta chains reported below all come from one sample, sequenced in a study of blood T cell repertoires in COVID-19. TCRdb's table, derived via immunoSEQ multiplex PCR, lists solely in-frame clones and lacks some. This table holds around 380,000 clones, around 87% found once. The sequenced sample was PBMCs or T cells enriched from blood (not recorded which). The receptors stem from a man in his thirties or forties who had recovered from COVID-19.

The chain has TRBV11-2 and TRBJ2-1, with a weak D call TRBD1 (5 bases). The CDR3 extends over 13 amino acids. Trimming removed 5 bases from V and 9 bases from J, with 14 bases in between. Germline loops: CDR1 SGHAT, CDR2 FQNNGV. CDR3 DNA: TGTGCCAGCAGCCCACGTTTTCAGGGTGAGCAGTTCTTC. It codes for CASSPRFQGEQFF.

V and J are TRBV6-2 or TRBV6-3 and TRBJ2-7, with TRBD1 as a possible D gene (6 bases). There are 13 residues in the CDR3. Germline V CDR1 and CDR2: MNHEY, SVGEGT. Trimming removed 2 bases at V and 3 bases at J, with 8 bases between. The CDR3 region has the DNA TGTGCCAGCAGTTACCCGGACAGCTACGAGCAGTACTTC. Its protein product is CASSYPDSYEQYF.

V gene TRBV11-2 combines with J gene TRBJ2-2; D gene unclear. The V end was cut by 1 base, the J end by 0 bases, with 9 bases between. The germline gives CDR1 SGHAT, CDR2 FQNNGV. The CDR3 loop spans 16 amino acids. The CDR3 loop reads CASSLGLRSNTGELFF. CDR3 sequence (DNA): TGTGCCAGCAGCTTAGGGTTGCGATCGAACACCGGGGAGCTGTTTTTT.

The chain uses TRBV7-2 and TRBJ2-5, with a weak D call TRBD2 (5 bases). The CDR3 is made up of 18 amino acids. Germline lookup yields CDR1 SGHTA and CDR2 FQGNSA. Trimming left V 0 bases short and J 1 base short, with 18 bases between. CDR3 protein: CASSLADRISGFQETQYF. CDR3 in DNA: TGTGCCAGCAGCTTAGCGGATCGAATATCGGGGTTCCAAGAGACCCAGTACTTC.

V and J are TRBV30 and TRBJ2-1; D uncertain. CDR3 length: 12 residues. CDR1 is GTSNPN, CDR2 SVGIG, per germline (reference sequence). V was shortened by 2 bases and J by 5 bases, with 7 bases between the two germline ends. This chain's CDR3 is CAWSPGNNEQFF. CDR3 DNA: TGTGCCTGGAGTCCAGGTAACAATGAGCAGTTCTTC.

The V and J genes are TRBV19 and TRBJ2-7; TRBD2 agrees at 9 bases. Per the germline V gene, CDR1 is LNHDA and CDR2 is SQIVND (reference sequence). This CDR3 is built from 15 residues. The ends lost 7 bases at V and 2 bases at J; junction bases unmatched: 9. CDR3 DNA: TGTGCCAGTATGCATCGTAGCGGGAGCACCTACGAGCAGTACTTC. Its protein product is CASMHRSGSTYEQYF. Looking up the rest from reference TRBV19 and TRBJ2-7 gives the full variable domain: DGGITQSPKYLFRKEGQNVTLSCEQNLNHDAMYWYRQDPGQGLRLIYYSQIVNDFQKGDIAEGYSVSREKKESFPLTVTSAQKNPTAFYLCASMHRSGSTYEQYFGPGTRLTVT.

This clone was seen just once. This rearrangement joins TRBV3-1 (or the pseudogene TRBV3-2) to TRBJ2-3, with 9 bases aligning to TRBD2. This CDR3 has 15 amino acids. CDR1 and CDR2 from the germline V gene are LGHDT and YNNKEL (reference sequence). V lost 1 base to trimming and J lost 5 bases; unmatched junction nucleotides: 4. CDR3 loop: CASSQVAGGRDTQYF. The CDR3 DNA sequence: TGTGCCAGCAGCCAAGTTGCGGGGGGGCGAGATACGCAGTATTTT.

The CDR3 nucleotides read TGTGCCAGTAAATTACAGGGATGGGGCAATCAGCCCCAGCATTTT. This sequence encodes CASKLQGWGNQPQHF. V gene TRBV19 combines with J gene TRBJ1-5; the D gene is possibly TRBD1 (6 bases). The CDR3 loop spans 15 amino acids. The germline V gene has CDR1 LNHDA and CDR2 SQIVND (reference sequence). Trimming removed 7 bases from V and 2 bases from J, with 15 bases in between.

This clone was seen just once. The rearrangement links TRBV7-2 to TRBJ2-1, with 7 positions matching TRBD2. CDR1 and CDR2 from the germline V gene are SGHTA and FQGNSA. The ends lost 5 bases at V and 4 bases at J; junction bases unmatched: 5. CDR3 length: 14 residues. The CDR3 sequence is CASSPSGAYNEQFF. The CDR3 bases are TGTGCCAGCAGCCCCAGCGGGGCTTACAATGAGCAGTTCTTC.

CDR3 sequence reads: CASPLGAISNQPQHF. CDR3 coding DNA: TGTGCCAGTCCATTGGGGGCAATTAGCAATCAGCCCCAGCATTTT. The chain couples TRBV7-4 to TRBJ1-5, with D possibly TRBD1 on 6 matching bases. Trimming removed 9 bases from V and 0 bases from J, with 15 bases in between. The germline V gene encodes CDR1 SGHVT and CDR2 SQSDAQ. CDR3 size: 15 residues.

The chain links TRBV4-1 to TRBJ1-1; the D gene is possibly TRBD1 (5 bases). The CDR3 consists of 11 residues. Trimming took 4 bases from V and 8 from J, leaving 8 bases between them. Germline V gene lookup returns CDR1 MGHRA and CDR2 YSYEKL. CDR3 DNA sequence: TGCGCCAGCAGCCGGGGACTGGAAGCTTTCTTT. This sequence encodes CASSRGLEAFF.

The chain links TRBV7-9 to TRBJ1-1; 8 positions match TRBD1. Unmatched junction bases numbered 9, after V lost 2 bases and J lost 1 base. CDR3 size: 17 residues. The germline CDR1 and CDR2 sequences are SEHNR and FQNEAQ (reference sequence). CDR3 residues: CASSLLGQGAGNTEAFF. For the CDR3, the DNA is TGTGCCAGCAGCTTACTCGGGCAGGGGGCTGGGAACACTGAAGCTTTCTTT.

The chain couples TRBV2 to TRBJ1-5, with D perhaps TRBD1 (6 bases). Germline loops: CDR1 SNHLY, CDR2 FYNNEI. Trimming left V 3 bases short and J 0 bases short, with 9 bases between. This CDR3 region has 15 residues. The CDR3 region is CASSEWDNSNQPQHF. DNA for the CDR3: TGTGCCAGCAGTGAGTGGGACAATAGCAATCAGCCCCAGCATTTT.

V is TRBV2 and J is TRBJ2-5; D remains unclear. The CDR3 length is 13 residues. V lost 6 bases and J lost 5, with 13 bases in between. The germline gives CDR1 SNHLY, CDR2 FYNNEI. The CDR3: CASSLPPNETQYF. As DNA, the CDR3 is TGTGCCAGCAGCCTTCCCCCTAATGAGACCCAGTACTTC.

This clone was seen only a few times. V gene TRBV6-4 combines with J gene TRBJ1-1; 8 bases line up with TRBD1. Germline CDR1 MRHNA, CDR2 SNTAGT. The trim removed 2 bases at V and 4 bases at J, leaving 6 bases unmatched. The CDR3 contains 15 residues. The CDR3 DNA reads TGTGCCAGCAGTGACACAGGCAGGGGGCTCACTGAAGCTTTCTTT. As protein: CASSDTGRGLTEAFF.

This clone was recorded a few times. This CDR3 reads CAWSRGINEKLFF. In DNA form, the CDR3 reads TGTGCCTGGAGTAGAGGGATTAATGAAAAACTGTTTTTT. The V gene is TRBV30, the J gene TRBJ1-4; D gene ambiguous. The length of the CDR3 is 13 residues. Trimming took off 2 bases at V and 4 bases at J, with 8 bases between the two ends. Germline CDR1 reads GTSNPN; CDR2 reads SVGIG (reference sequence). Full variable domain (outside the CDR3, taken from reference TRBV30 and TRBJ1-4): SQTIHQWPATLVQPVGSPLSLECTVEGTSNPNLYWYRQAAGRGLQLLFYSVGIGQISSEVPQNLSASRPQDRQFILSSKKLLLSDSGFYLCAWSRGINEKLFFGSGTQLSVL.

This clone was seen repeatedly, ten times or more. The chain links TRBV10-2 to TRBJ2-1, with D tentatively TRBD1 (5 bases). This CDR3 has 13 residues. Germline values: CDR1 WSHSY, CDR2 SAAADI. V dropped 5 bases and J dropped 6 bases, with 11 bases sitting between them. In DNA, the CDR3 is TGCGCCAGCAGTAGCCTAGGGGCCAATGAGCAGTTCTTC. Amino acids: CASSSLGANEQFF.

The genes are TRBV2 and TRBJ1-2, with 7 nucleotides matching TRBD1. CDR1 is SNHLY, CDR2 FYNNEI, per germline. The V gene end was trimmed by 7 bases and the J gene end by 2 bases; junction bases not matched to a gene: 7. This CDR3 comprises 14 residues. The CDR3 nucleotides read TGTGCCAGCACCATGGGACAGACCAACTATGGCTACACCTTC. This encodes CASTMGQTNYGYTF.

The chain employs TRBV4-3 and TRBJ1-2; tentatively, D is TRBD1 (6 bases). CDR3 size: 14 residues. Germline CDR1 and CDR2: LGHNA and YSLEER. Trimming took off 0 bases at V and 5 bases at J, with 10 bases between the two ends. The CDR3: CASSQDEGGYGYTF. The CDR3 DNA reads as TGCGCCAGCAGCCAAGACGAGGGGGGGTATGGCTACACCTTC.

This clone was seen just once. The chain couples TRBV9 to TRBJ1-6; 9 nucleotides agree with TRBD1. Germline V lookup: CDR1 SGDLS, CDR2 YYNGEE. Trimming cost V 4 bases and J 6 bases; bases outside gene matches: 5. The CDR3 has 15 amino acids. The CDR3 region has the DNA TGTGCCAGCAGCATCGGGACAGGGAGTAATTCACCCCTCCACTTT. This codes for CASSIGTGSNSPLHF.

The chain uses TRBV19 and TRBJ1-2, with D maybe TRBD1 (5 bases). Looked up from germline, CDR1 is LNHDA and CDR2 is SQIVND (reference sequence). This CDR3 spans 15 amino acids. The ends were cut back, 9 bases at V and 1 base at J, with 18 bases in the middle. CDR3 loop: CASEPQGFNNYGYTF. As DNA, the CDR3 is TGTGCCAGCGAACCCCAGGGATTTAATAACTATGGCTACACCTTC.

CDR3 loop: CASSQGAGVTEAFF. Here the CDR3 DNA reads TGTGCCAGCAGCCAAGGAGCAGGGGTTACTGAAGCTTTCTTT. The chain employs TRBV3-1 (or the pseudogene TRBV3-2) and TRBJ1-1; D may be TRBD1 (6 bases). V gave up 1 base and J gave up 5 bases, with 11 bases separating them. Germline V gives CDR1 LGHDT, CDR2 YNNKEL (reference sequence). The CDR3 is 14 amino acids.